This T cell receptor (beta chain) was obtained from a study of identical twins. The study's findings and limits: Out-of-frame alpha sequences shared by twins showed excess low generation probability. The models gave estimates that fell short of the out-of-frame TCR alpha sharing seen in monozygotic twins.

V lost 2 bases and J lost 3; bases outside the gene matches: 5. CDR1 and CDR2 (germline): ENHRY, SYGVKD. There are 15 residues in the CDR3. This clonotype was observed at least ten times. No antigen is known for it. Template switching supplied a universal primer site; unique molecular identifiers were carried on the cDNA. TCRdb called the 5' RACE reads again in MiXCR, with one record for every CDR3 protein. This sample yields 450,000 to 600,000 distinct CDR3 sequences, of which under 25% are seen a single time; 0.4% to 0.6% belongs to the top ten. The data also belong to a second study, concerning yellow fever vaccine responses in identical twins.

V gene TRBV10-3 combines with J gene TRBJ2-3, with 7 nucleotides matching TRBD1. Material for sequencing was CD4+ T cells sorted from blood. The sequence came from a woman under 30 in good health. The DNA for the CDR3 is TGTGCCATCAGTGAGCGACAGGGAACGACAGATACGCAGTATTTT. It is translated as CAISERQGTTDTQYF.